These 31 T cell receptor beta chains were all obtained from the same sample, sequenced in a study of response to subunit inactivated influenza vaccine. TCRdb analysed the RT-PCR reads with MiXCR anew, one entry per CDR3 protein. The sample carries more than 600,000 distinct CDR3 sequences, around 18% recorded once. The input for sequencing was PBMCs from blood, taken around 5 days after vaccination. The receptors were sampled from a man aged 45-65 years who received an inactivated influenza vaccine.

This clonotype was recorded a few times. The chain carries TRBV29-1 and TRBJ2-2; unclear D gene. This CDR3 contains 10 residues. The germline V gene has CDR1 SQVTM and CDR2 ANQGSEA. V was trimmed by 5 bases and J by 5 bases, leaving 3 bases between them. The CDR3 region is CSVFTGELFF. CDR3 DNA: TGCAGCGTTTTTACCGGGGAGCTGTTTTTT.

This clonotype was detected only a few times. This sequence joins TRBV20-1 and TRBJ1-5; no definite D call. Germline V gives CDR1 DFQATT, CDR2 SNEGSKA (reference sequence). The CDR3 has 14 residues. Trimming pared 0 bases from V and 5 bases from J, leaving 11 bases between. The CDR3 protein is CSAREAGLDQPQHF. The DNA of the CDR3 is TGCAGTGCTAGAGAGGCGGGGTTGGATCAGCCCCAGCATTTT.

The sample holds many counts of this clonotype. This chain connects TRBV7-9 to TRBJ2-5, with 10 bases that match TRBD1. V lost 6 bases and J lost 7; bases outside the gene matches: 8. CDR3 size: 14 residues. Germline loops: CDR1 SEHNR, CDR2 FQNEAQ (reference sequence). CDR3: CASSPTGGVGTQYF. For the CDR3, the DNA is TGTGCCAGCAGTCCGACAGGGGGCGTTGGGACCCAGTACTTC. Full variable domain (outside the CDR3, taken from reference TRBV7-9 and TRBJ2-5): DTGVSQNPRHKITKRGQNVTFRCDPISEHNRLYWYRQTLGQGPEFLTYFQNEAQLEKSRLLSDRFSAERPKGSFSTLEIQRTEQGDSAMYLCASSPTGGVGTQYFGPGTRLLVL.

The V call is TRBV20-1, the J call TRBJ2-5; the match to TRBD2 covers 8 bases. The V and J ends lost 6 bases and 1 base, in that order; junction bases with no gene match: 10. The CDR3 sequence is 15 residues long. CDR1 is DFQATT and CDR2 is SNEGSKA in the germline V gene (reference sequence). CDR3 bases: TGCAGTGCCCTCGTCGCGGGGGGACTCCAAGAGACCCAGTACTTC. Its translation: CSALVAGGLQETQYF.

The CDR3 region is CASGTGGPPGELFF. In nucleotides, the CDR3 is TGTGCCAGCGGAACGGGGGGGCCCCCCGGGGAGCTGTTTTTT. The chain joins TRBV28 to TRBJ2-2, with TRBD2 matching 8 bases. V was clipped by 8 bases and J by 6 bases; unmatched bases: 8. The V gene's germline CDR1 is MDHEN and CDR2 SYDVKM. This CDR3 has 14 residues. The variable domain in full, with the rest retrieved from reference TRBV28 and TRBJ2-2, is DVKVTQSSRYLVKRTGEKVFLECVQDMDHENMFWYRQDPGLGLRLIYFSYDVKMKEKGDIPEGYSVSREKKERFSLILESASTNQTSMYLCASGTGGPPGELFFGEGSRLTVL.

This chain links TRBV6-1 with TRBJ2-6; 8 bases map to TRBD2. Per germline, CDR1 MNHNS and CDR2 SASEGT. The CDR3 sequence is 21 residues long. Trimming took 2 bases from V and 1 from J; bases not matched to a gene: 16. CDR3 sequence: CASSELLPTGGLRSGANVLTF. CDR3 nucleotide sequence: TGTGCCAGCAGTGAACTTCTACCAACGGGGGGGTTAAGGTCTGGGGCCAACGTCCTGACTTTC.

The chain employs TRBV5-1 and TRBJ2-7; D gene ambiguous. The CDR3 has 14 amino acids. Germline V lookup: CDR1 SGHRS, CDR2 YFSETQ. V was pared by 3 bases and J by 0 bases, with 10 bases between. The DNA for the CDR3 is TGCGCCAGCAGCTGGGGTACTGACTCCTACGAGCAGTACTTC. Translation gives CASSWGTDSYEQYF.

Worth noting for this clonotype: Mismatch with germline at one junction end may stem from a read error. The chain has TRBV7-7 and TRBJ2-1; no firm D call. Germline V gene data show CDR1 as SSHAT and CDR2 as FNYEAQ (reference sequence). CDR3 length: 16 residues. CDR3 sequence: CASSLNDVGPYNEQFF. The DNA for the CDR3 is TGTGCTAGCAGCTTAAACGATGTGGGCCCCTACAATGAGCAGTTCTTC.

This clonotype showed up many times. This chain joins TRBV20-1 and TRBJ1-4, with D possibly matching TRBD1 (6 bases). V lost 6 bases, J lost 10 bases, and 15 bases lay in between. The CDR3 contains 12 residues. Germline CDR1 reads DFQATT; CDR2 reads SNEGSKA (reference sequence). In DNA form, the CDR3 reads TGCAGTGCCAGAAACAGGGACGCAAAACTGTTTTTT. Protein sequence: CSARNRDAKLFF.

The chain employs TRBV25-1 and TRBJ2-1, with 7 bases that match TRBD1. Germline V CDR1 and CDR2: MGHDK, SYGVNS. The J segment lost 0 bases and the V segment lost 6 bases, leaving 5 bases of the junction unmatched. This CDR3 contains 15 residues. The CDR3 reads CASRPRGISYNEQFF. The CDR3 region has the DNA TGTGCCAGCAGACCCAGGGGGATCTCCTACAATGAGCAGTTCTTC.

The chain uses TRBV20-1 and TRBJ2-5, with D maybe TRBD2 (5 bases). CDR3 size: 13 residues. CDR1 and CDR2 (germline): DFQATT, SNEGSKA (reference sequence). The V end was cut by 3 bases, the J end by 4 bases, with 12 bases between. CDR3 DNA sequence: TGCAGTGCTAGTTTGAGGGCCGGAGAGACCCAGTACTTC. Its translation is CSASLRAGETQYF.

The chain uses TRBV13 and TRBJ2-5, with a weak D call TRBD1 (7 bases). From germline, CDR1 is PRHDT and CDR2 FYEKMQ (reference sequence). V dropped 2 bases and J dropped 5 bases, with 21 bases sitting between them. The CDR3 spans 17 residues. The CDR3 protein is CASSLIFGGGSRETQYF. The CDR3 DNA is TGTGCCAGCAGCTTAATCTTCGGAGGGGGCAGTAGGGAGACCCAGTACTTC. The whole variable domain, filled in from reference TRBV13 and TRBJ2-5, reads AAGVIQSPRHLIKEKRETATLKCYPIPRHDTVYWYQQGPGQDPQFLISFYEKMQSDKGSIPDRFSAQQFSDYHSELNMSSLELGDSALYFCASSLIFGGGSRETQYFGPGTRLLVL.

The sample holds many counts of this clonotype. V gene TRBV24-1 combines with J gene TRBJ2-1, with D possibly matching TRBD1 (6 bases). CDR3 length: 16 amino acids. Per germline, CDR1 KGHDR and CDR2 SFDVKD. Trimming shortened V by 8 bases and J by 8 bases, and 24 bases separated the two germline ends. CDR3 region: CATIGDSRRPGDEQFF. Here the CDR3 DNA reads TGTGCCACCATCGGCGACAGTAGAAGACCAGGGGATGAGCAGTTCTTC.

A few counts support this clonotype. In DNA form, the CDR3 reads TGTGCCACCGGACAGGACCGATACACAGATACGCAGTATTTT. This sequence encodes CATGQDRYTDTQYF. The J gene is TRBJ2-3, the V gene TRBV15, with 7 bases lining up with TRBD1. With V trimmed by 8 bases and J by 2 bases, 7 bases remained unmatched. The CDR3 loop spans 14 amino acids. Germline V gene sequence: CDR1 LNHNV, CDR2 YYDKDF (reference sequence).

This clonotype was observed once. The chain joins TRBV6-5 to TRBJ1-5; no clear D gene. The ends were cut back, 0 bases at V and 6 bases at J, with 12 bases in the middle. Germline V gives CDR1 MNHEY, CDR2 SVGAGI. The CDR3 spans 15 residues. CDR3 nucleotide sequence: TGTGCCAGCAGTTACTCGACTTTGGATTCTCAGCCCCAGCATTTT. Protein product: CASSYSTLDSQPQHF.

V is TRBV6-2 or TRBV6-3 and J is TRBJ1-5; the D is unclear. V lost 4 bases, J lost 3 bases, and 10 bases lay in between. The CDR3 is 14 amino acids. Germline CDR1 is MNHEY and CDR2 is SVGEGT. The CDR3 DNA follows: TGTGCCAGCAGTTGGTCGGGGTTCAATCAGCCCCAGCATTTT. Translated, it gives CASSWSGFNQPQHF.

This clonotype was counted at least ten times. This sequence joins TRBV12-3 or TRBV12-4 and TRBJ2-7; D remains unclear. The CDR3 totals 11 residues. V was trimmed by 3 bases and J by 6 bases, leaving 6 bases between them. CDR3 nucleotides: TGTGCCAGCAGTTTTAGGGTCGAGCAGTACTTC. Translated: CASSFRVEQYF.

J is TRBJ1-5 and V is TRBV12-3 or TRBV12-4; 7 bases are shared with TRBD1. CDR3 size: 15 residues. The V segment lost 3 bases and the J segment 4 bases; nucleotides outside the gene matches: 6. The CDR3, as DNA: TGTGCCAGCAGTTTTAACAGGGGAGGAAATCAGCCCCAGCATTTT. As protein: CASSFNRGGNQPQHF.

This chain connects TRBV27 to TRBJ1-4; unclear D gene. The ends were cut back, 6 bases at V and 4 bases at J, with 18 bases in the middle. Per the germline V gene, CDR1 is MNHEY and CDR2 is SMNVEV (reference sequence). The CDR3 is made up of 16 amino acids. The CDR3 sequence: CASSQTEVFGNEKLFF. Here the CDR3 DNA reads TGTGCCAGCAGCCAGACTGAAGTTTTCGGTAATGAAAAACTGTTTTTT.

Only a few counts were recorded for this clonotype. The chain joins TRBV4-2 to TRBJ1-6; D unclear. V dropped 0 bases and J dropped 10 bases, with 13 bases sitting between them. This CDR3 spans 15 amino acids. In germline, CDR1 is LGHNA, CDR2 YNFKEQ. CDR3 nucleotides: TGTGCCAGCAGCCAAGAAGATAGTCTGGAATCACCCCTCCACTTT. This gives the protein CASSQEDSLESPLHF.

J is TRBJ2-5 and V is TRBV29-1, with 9 bases aligning to TRBD1. This CDR3 comprises 14 residues. Germline CDR1 SQVTM, CDR2 ANQGSEA. The V and J ends lost 6 bases and 7 bases, in that order; junction bases with no gene match: 12. The chain's CDR3 is CSVPSTGGAGTQYF. CDR3 in DNA: TGCAGCGTCCCCTCGACAGGGGGTGCCGGGACCCAGTACTTC.

The CDR3 DNA sequence: TGCGCCAGCAGCTTGGGAAGGGAGCGGGATTGGATTTGGGATGAGCAGTTCTTC. It encodes CASSLGRERDWIWDEQFF. This rearrangement joins TRBV5-1 to TRBJ2-1; 7 bases line up with TRBD2. Germline V lookup: CDR1 SGHRS, CDR2 YFSETQ. V lost 0 bases to trimming and J lost 8 bases; unmatched junction nucleotides: 17. The length of the CDR3 is 18 residues.

The chain combines TRBV6-5 with TRBJ2-7; 11 bases map to TRBD1. Germline assignment: CDR1 MNHEY and CDR2 SVGAGI. The CDR3 has 15 amino acids. V gave up 3 bases and J gave up 3 bases; unmatched junction bases: 4. The CDR3: CASSYGDRGYYEQYF. The CDR3 DNA is TGTGCCAGCAGTTATGGGGACAGGGGGTACTACGAGCAGTACTTC.

Many counts were recorded for this clonotype. The chain combines TRBV20-1 with TRBJ1-5; D ambiguous. The CDR3 contains 15 residues. Deletions cut 1 base from V and 6 bases from J, with 16 bases between. Germline values: CDR1 DFQATT, CDR2 SNEGSKA (reference sequence). CDR3 amino acids: CSARAWTLEAQPQHF. CDR3 nucleotide sequence: TGCAGTGCTAGAGCTTGGACCCTGGAGGCTCAGCCCCAGCATTTT.

This clonotype showed up just a few times. The gene calls are TRBV6-1 and TRBJ2-7; D gene unclear. V lost 4 bases, J lost 4 bases, and 11 bases lay in between. There are 13 residues in the CDR3. Germline V gene sequence: CDR1 MNHNS, CDR2 SASEGT. CDR3 amino acids: CASSGNSIYEQYF. CDR3 in DNA: TGTGCCAGCAGTGGGAACAGCATATACGAGCAGTACTTC.

This clonotype was seen a handful of times. V is TRBV5-1 and J is TRBJ2-3; 10 positions agree with TRBD2. The V gene end was trimmed by 4 bases and the J gene end by 0 bases; junction bases not matched to a gene: 8. The CDR3 totals 17 residues. Germline values: CDR1 SGHRS, CDR2 YFSETQ. This chain's CDR3 is CASSTGTSETSTDTQYF. The CDR3 coding sequence is TGCGCCAGCAGCACCGGGACTAGCGAGACTAGCACAGATACGCAGTATTTT.

This chain uses TRBV18 with TRBJ2-7; 14 positions match TRBD2. Looked up from germline, CDR1 is KGHSH and CDR2 is LQKENI. The CDR3 is 16 residues long. V dropped 0 bases and J dropped 5; count of bases not matched to a gene: 3. The CDR3 DNA reads as TGTGCCAGCTCACCACCGGGACTAGCGGGAGCGCACGAGCAGTACTTC. Protein sequence: CASSPPGLAGAHEQYF. The variable domain in full, with the rest retrieved from reference TRBV18 and TRBJ2-7, is NAGVMQNPRHLVRRRGQEARLRCSPMKGHSHVYWYRQLPEEGLKFMVYLQKENIIDESGMPKERFSAEFPKEGPSILRIQQVVRGDSAAYFCASSPPGLAGAHEQYFGPGTRLTVT.

V and J are TRBV20-1 and TRBJ1-2, with 9 bases fitting TRBD1. Germline values: CDR1 DFQATT, CDR2 SNEGSKA (reference sequence). V was clipped by 3 bases and J by 5 bases; unmatched bases: 10. The CDR3 sequence is 15 residues long. The CDR3 sequence is CSASPGQGGLYGYTF. DNA of the CDR3: TGCAGTGCTAGCCCGGGACAGGGAGGACTATATGGCTACACCTTC.

This clonotype was counted ten times or more. At one boundary the junction diverges from the germline segment, which might be a read error. The chain recombines TRBV5-1 with TRBJ2-1, with 10 bases lining up with TRBD1. The CDR3 totals 15 residues. Germline CDR1 is SGHRS and CDR2 is YFSETQ. The CDR3 here is CASSSRDRGYNEQFF. CDR3 in DNA: TGTGCCAGCAGCTCCCGGGACAGGGGTTACAATGAGCAGTTCTTC.

The V call is TRBV27, the J call TRBJ1-1, with 9 bases lining up with TRBD1. In germline, CDR1 is MNHEY, CDR2 SMNVEV (reference sequence). This CDR3 spans 15 amino acids. Trimming removed 7 bases from V and 4 bases from J; junction bases left unmatched: 10. The CDR3 nucleotides read TGTGCCAGCAACCGGGACAGGGTCGCCGGCACTGAAGCTTTCTTT. Translated: CASNRDRVAGTEAFF.

In its sample, this clonotype was seen a few times. The rearrangement links TRBV27 to TRBJ2-2; D not certain. This CDR3 has 14 amino acids. The germline V gene has CDR1 MNHEY and CDR2 SMNVEV (reference sequence). Between the trimmed V and J ends, which lost 5 bases and 4 bases, there was a span of 11 bases. The chain's CDR3 is CASSNGGSTGELFF. The CDR3 region has the DNA TGTGCCAGCAGTAACGGCGGAAGCACCGGGGAGCTGTTTTTT.